This entry lists 5 T cell receptor beta chains sequenced from one sample in a study of graft-versus-host responses after intestinal transplantation. Profiled with immunoSEQ multiplex PCR; TCRdb holds only in-frame clones, not every one. The data hold 70,000 or so clones, with over 75% observed a single time. Which antigens these TCRs recognize remains unknown. Sequencing used unstimulated CD4+ T cells sorted from spleen or lymph node cells, obtained before transplant. The source is a human donor who was the organ donor for an intestinal transplant.

The gene calls are TRBV28 and TRBJ1-5, with D possibly matching TRBD1 (5 bases). Trimming pared 7 bases from V and 5 bases from J, leaving 21 bases between. Germline CDR1 and CDR2: MDHEN and SYDVKM. The CDR3 is 16 amino acids. CDR3 residues: CASTRNQAGWDQPQHF. DNA for the CDR3: TGTGCCAGCACCCGAAACCAGGCAGGGTGGGATCAGCCCCAGCATTTT.

DNA of the CDR3: TGTGCCAGCAGCTTAGGGCACGTTAATGAGCAGTTCTTC. Translated, it gives CASSLGHVNEQFF. The chain joins TRBV7-2 to TRBJ2-1, with no clear D. Germline V lookup: CDR1 SGHTA, CDR2 FQGNSA. The CDR3 totals 13 residues. V lost 1 base, J lost 7 bases, and 8 bases lay in between. The variable domain in full, with the rest retrieved from reference TRBV7-2 and TRBJ2-1, is GAGVSQSPSNKVTEKGKDVELRCDPISGHTALYWYRQSLGQGLEFLIYFQGNSAPDKSGLPSDRFSAERTGGSVSTLTIQRTQQEDSAVYLCASSLGHVNEQFFGPGTRLTVL.

This clone was seen only once. The chain employs TRBV19 and TRBJ1-2, with D possibly matching TRBD1 (5 bases). CDR1 is LNHDA and CDR2 is SQIVND in the germline V gene (reference sequence). Trimming stripped 3 bases from V and 4 bases from J, with 15 bases between. This CDR3 is 15 amino acids long. The CDR3, as DNA: TGTGCCAGTAGTATCGAGACAGCCTCTTTCTATGGCTACACCTTC. Translation gives CASSIETASFYGYTF.

CDR3: CASIPSGEETQYF. The CDR3 DNA is TGTGCCAGCATCCCTAGCGGGGAAGAGACCCAGTACTTC. The rearrangement uses TRBV2 and TRBJ2-5; 9 positions match TRBD2. Unmatched junction bases numbered 3, after V lost 7 bases and J lost 3 bases. The CDR3 is made up of 13 amino acids. Germline V lookup: CDR1 SNHLY, CDR2 FYNNEI. The entire variable domain, with the rest obtained from reference TRBV2 and TRBJ2-5, is as follows: EPEVTQTPSHQVTQMGQEVILRCVPISNHLYFYWYRQILGQKVEFLVSFYNNEISEKSEIFDDQFSVERPDGSNFTLKIRSTKLEDSAMYFCASIPSGEETQYFGPGTRLLVL.

V is TRBV19 and J is TRBJ1-5; D might be TRBD1 (5 bases). The V and J ends lost 4 bases and 0 bases respectively, with 10 bases between them. CDR1 LNHDA and CDR2 SQIVND come from the germline V gene (reference sequence). This CDR3 contains 15 residues. For the CDR3, the DNA is TGTGCCAGTAGTACACCGACAGCTAGCAATCAGCCCCAGCATTTT. Its translation is CASSTPTASNQPQHF.